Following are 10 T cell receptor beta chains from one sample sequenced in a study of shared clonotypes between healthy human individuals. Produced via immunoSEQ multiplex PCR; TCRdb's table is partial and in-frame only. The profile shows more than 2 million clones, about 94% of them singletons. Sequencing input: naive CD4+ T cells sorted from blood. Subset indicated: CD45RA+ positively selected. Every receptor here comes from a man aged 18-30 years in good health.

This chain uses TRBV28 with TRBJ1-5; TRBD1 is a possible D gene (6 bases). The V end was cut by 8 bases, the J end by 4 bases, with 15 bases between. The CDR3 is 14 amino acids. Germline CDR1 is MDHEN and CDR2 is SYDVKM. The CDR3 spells CASEPRTANQPQHF. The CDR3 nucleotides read TGTGCCAGCGAACCCCGGACAGCAAATCAGCCCCAGCATTTT.

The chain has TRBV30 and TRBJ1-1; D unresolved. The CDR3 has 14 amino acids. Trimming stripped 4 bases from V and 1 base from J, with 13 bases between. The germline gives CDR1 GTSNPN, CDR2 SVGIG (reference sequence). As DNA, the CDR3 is TGTGCCTGGAAGGAGATGGGTCGGAACACTGAAGCTTTCTTT. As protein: CAWKEMGRNTEAFF.

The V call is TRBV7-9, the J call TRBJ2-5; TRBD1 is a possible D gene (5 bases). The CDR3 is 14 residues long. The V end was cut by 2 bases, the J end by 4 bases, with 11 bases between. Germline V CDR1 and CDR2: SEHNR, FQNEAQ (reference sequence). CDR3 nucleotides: TGTGCCAGCAGCTTAAGGACACTCGCAGAGACCCAGTACTTC. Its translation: CASSLRTLAETQYF.

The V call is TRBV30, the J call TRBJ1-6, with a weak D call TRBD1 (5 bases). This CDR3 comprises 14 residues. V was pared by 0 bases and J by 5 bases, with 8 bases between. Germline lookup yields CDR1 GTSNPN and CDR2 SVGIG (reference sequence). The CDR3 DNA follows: TGTGCCTGGAGTGTGACAGTAAATAATTCACCCCTCCACTTT. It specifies CAWSVTVNNSPLHF.

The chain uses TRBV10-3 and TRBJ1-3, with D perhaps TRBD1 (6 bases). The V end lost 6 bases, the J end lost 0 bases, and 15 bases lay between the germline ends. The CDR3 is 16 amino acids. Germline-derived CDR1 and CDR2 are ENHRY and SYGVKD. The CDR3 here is CAISLSGAFSGNTIYF. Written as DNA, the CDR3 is TGTGCCATCAGCCTCTCGGGGGCCTTCTCTGGAAACACCATATATTTT.

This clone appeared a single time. In DNA form, the CDR3 reads TGTGCCAGCAGCAAGAACAGGGTGACCGGGGAGCTGTTTTTT. Encoded protein: CASSKNRVTGELFF. The J gene is TRBJ2-2, the V gene TRBV11-3, with a possible D match to TRBD1 (6 bases). With 5 bases removed from V and 5 bases from J, the gap between germline ends came to 12 bases. There are 14 residues in the CDR3. Germline values: CDR1 SGHNT, CDR2 YENEEA.

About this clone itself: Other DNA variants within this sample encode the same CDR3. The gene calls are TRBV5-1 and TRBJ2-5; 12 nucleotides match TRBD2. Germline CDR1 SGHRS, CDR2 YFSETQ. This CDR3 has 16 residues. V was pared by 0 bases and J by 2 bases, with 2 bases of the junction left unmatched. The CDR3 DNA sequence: TGCGCCAGCAGCTTGGGAGGACTAGCGGGGCAAGAGACCCAGTACTTC. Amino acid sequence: CASSLGGLAGQETQYF.

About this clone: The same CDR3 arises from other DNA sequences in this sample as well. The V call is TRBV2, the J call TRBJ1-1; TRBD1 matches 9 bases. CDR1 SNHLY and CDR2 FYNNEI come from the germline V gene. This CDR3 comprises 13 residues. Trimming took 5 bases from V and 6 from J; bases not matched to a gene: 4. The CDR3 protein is CASSLQGAAEAFF. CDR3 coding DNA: TGTGCCAGCAGTTTACAGGGGGCGGCTGAAGCTTTCTTT.

CDR3 DNA: TGCGCCAGCAGTGGCACAGCCACCGGGGAGCTGTTTTTT. Encoded protein: CASSGTATGELFF. This rearrangement joins TRBV10-2 to TRBJ2-2, with D hard to call. Germline CDR1 reads WSHSY; CDR2 reads SAAADI. V was shortened by 4 bases and J by 4 bases, with 7 bases between the two germline ends. This CDR3 is 13 amino acids long.

The CDR3 DNA sequence: TGTGCCAGCAGTTGGCAAGAAAGCAATCAGCCCCAGCATTTT. Translating gives CASSWQESNQPQHF. The rearrangement uses TRBV6-5 and TRBJ1-5; D call uncertain. From germline, CDR1 is MNHEY and CDR2 SVGAGI. Trimming took off 4 bases at V and 1 base at J, with 8 bases between the two ends. CDR3 size: 14 residues.